Presented here are 14 T cell receptor beta chains from one specimen sequenced in a study of blood T cell repertoires in COVID-19. TCRdb's copy holds only in-frame clones and misses some; the assay was immunoSEQ multiplex PCR. The repertoire holds around 150,000 clones, with approximately 79% as singletons. Sequencing used PBMCs or T cells enriched from blood (not recorded which). These receptors were obtained from a man aged 50-60 years who had recovered from COVID-19.

The chain is built from TRBV13 and TRBJ1-3; 7 nucleotides match TRBD1. The CDR3 contains 16 residues. From germline, CDR1 is PRHDT and CDR2 FYEKMQ (reference sequence). The ends lost 7 bases at V and 0 bases at J; junction bases unmatched: 9. The CDR3 nucleotides read TGTGCCAGCAAAAACCGACAGGGACTCTCTGGAAACACCATATATTTT. Encoded protein: CASKNRQGLSGNTIYF.

This CDR3 is CASSEAQPAGVYEQYF. CDR3 DNA: TGTGCCAGCAGTGAAGCGCAGCCGGCAGGGGTTTACGAGCAGTACTTC. The chain joins TRBV2 to TRBJ2-7, with D perhaps matching TRBD1 (6 bases). V shed 0 bases and J shed 4 bases, with 16 bases lying between them. This CDR3 comprises 16 residues. Germline assignment: CDR1 SNHLY and CDR2 FYNNEI. Based on the CDR3 plus reference TRBV2 and TRBJ2-7, the full variable domain is EPEVTQTPSHQVTQMGQEVILRCVPISNHLYFYWYRQILGQKVEFLVSFYNNEISEKSEIFDDQFSVERPDGSNFTLKIRSTKLEDSAMYFCASSEAQPAGVYEQYFGPGTRLTVT.

The V gene is TRBV15, the J gene TRBJ1-4, with a tentative D call TRBD1 (5 bases). This CDR3 comprises 15 residues. Trimming shortened V by 0 bases and J by 8 bases, and 13 bases separated the two germline ends. The germline V gene has CDR1 LNHNV and CDR2 YYDKDF (reference sequence). This CDR3 is CATSRDRQGTEKLFF. The CDR3 DNA reads TGTGCCACCAGCAGAGATCGGCAGGGTACCGAAAAACTGTTTTTT.

The rearrangement uses TRBV11-2 and TRBJ2-1, with 14 bases that match TRBD2. Trimming cost V 5 bases and J 0 bases; bases outside gene matches: 9. This CDR3 region has 19 residues. Per the germline V gene, CDR1 is SGHAT and CDR2 is FQNNGV. CDR3 bases: TGTGCCAGCAGCCAGACTAGCGGGGGGGCCCCGAGCTCCTACAATGAGCAGTTCTTC. It codes for CASSQTSGGAPSSYNEQFF.

This clone was seen only once. The rearrangement joins TRBV3-1 (or the pseudogene TRBV3-2) to TRBJ2-1; 8 nucleotides match TRBD2. The J segment lost 8 bases and the V segment lost 6 bases, leaving 12 bases of the junction unmatched. Germline CDR1 LGHDT, CDR2 YNNKEL (reference sequence). The CDR3 extends over 15 amino acids. CDR3 coding DNA: TGTGCCAGCAGGGACCTCGGGGGGGCGATGGATGAGCAGTTCTTC. Its protein product is CASRDLGGAMDEQFF.

This clone was seen a single time. V is TRBV28 and J is TRBJ2-7, with D possibly TRBD2 on 7 matching bases. There are 13 residues in the CDR3. Germline assignment: CDR1 MDHEN and CDR2 SYDVKM. Trimming stripped 3 bases from V and 11 bases from J, with 17 bases between. The CDR3 is CASSFRGRGGKYF. As DNA, the CDR3 is TGTGCCAGCAGTTTTAGGGGCAGGGGAGGGAAGTACTTC.

The rearrangement uses TRBV11-2 and TRBJ2-1; 10 bases map to TRBD1. With V trimmed by 5 bases and J by 6 bases, 7 bases remained unmatched. The germline V gene has CDR1 SGHAT and CDR2 FQNNGV. The length of the CDR3 is 15 residues. CDR3 DNA sequence: TGTGCCAGCAGCCCACGACAGGGGGCCGTCAATGAGCAGTTCTTC. This translates into CASSPRQGAVNEQFF. Supplemented by reference TRBV11-2 and TRBJ2-1, the full variable domain reads EAGVAQSPRYKIIEKRQSVAFWCNPISGHATLYWYQQILGQGPKLLIQFQNNGVVDDSQLPKDRFSAERLKGVDSTLKIQPAKLEDSAVYLCASSPRQGAVNEQFFGPGTRLTVL.

The chain is built from TRBV18 and TRBJ1-1, with D uncertain. This CDR3 has 14 residues. Trimming left V 3 bases short and J 3 bases short, with 11 bases between. Germline loops: CDR1 KGHSH, CDR2 LQKENI. CDR3 in amino acids: CASSPVQRDTEAFF. Written as DNA, the CDR3 is TGTGCCAGCTCACCGGTCCAAAGAGACACTGAAGCTTTCTTT.

The CDR3: CASSLTGGVTGELFF. CDR3 bases: TGTGCCAGCAGCCTCACAGGGGGCGTGACCGGGGAGCTGTTTTTT. This rearrangement joins TRBV7-2 to TRBJ2-2, with 9 positions matching TRBD1. The germline V gene has CDR1 SGHTA and CDR2 FQGNSA. CDR3 length: 15 residues. V shed 5 bases, J shed 5 bases, and the junction held 6 bases outside the gene matches.

The rearrangement joins TRBV5-1 to TRBJ1-1, with D possibly TRBD1 on 6 matching bases. Germline-derived CDR1 and CDR2 are SGHRS and YFSETQ. V was clipped by 0 bases and J by 0 bases, with 9 bases between them. The CDR3 runs to 15 residues. CDR3 amino acids: CASSLVGGMNTEAFF. CDR3 DNA: TGCGCCAGCAGCTTGGTTGGGGGCATGAACACTGAAGCTTTCTTT.

The chain recombines TRBV27 with TRBJ2-7; 7 nucleotides agree with TRBD1. The CDR3 has 15 residues. J was trimmed by 1 base and V by 4 bases; bases with no gene match: 7. CDR1 and CDR2 (germline): MNHEY, SMNVEV (reference sequence). The CDR3 coding sequence is TGTGCCAGCAGTTCCCGACAGGGTAATTCCTACGAGCAGTACTTC. It encodes CASSSRQGNSYEQYF.

This sequence joins TRBV6-1 and TRBJ1-2; D is perhaps TRBD1 (5 bases). CDR3 size: 14 residues. CDR1 is MNHNS, CDR2 SASEGT, per germline. Trimming stripped 4 bases from V and 4 bases from J, with 13 bases between. In nucleotides, the CDR3 is TGTGCCAGCAGTGGGGGCGACCGATCCTATGGCTACACCTTC. Translating gives CASSGGDRSYGYTF.

This clone was picked up a small number of times. V usage is TRBV27 and J usage is TRBJ1-6; 7 nucleotides align to TRBD1. The CDR3 consists of 15 residues. V was clipped by 6 bases and J by 7 bases; unmatched bases: 9. Germline V gene lookup returns CDR1 MNHEY and CDR2 SMNVEV (reference sequence). DNA for the CDR3: TGTGCCAGCAGATGGACCGGGACAGCGAATTCACCCCTCCACTTT. Protein product: CASRWTGTANSPLHF.

The V and J genes are TRBV7-9 and TRBJ2-2; D not resolved. Trimming took off 1 base at V and 1 base at J, with 7 bases between the two ends. This CDR3 has 15 amino acids. Germline lookup yields CDR1 SEHNR and CDR2 FQNEAQ (reference sequence). The CDR3 loop reads CASSLGQKNTGELFF. The CDR3 DNA is TGTGCCAGCAGCTTAGGCCAGAAGAACACCGGGGAGCTGTTTTTT.